Sequencing of this T cell receptor beta chain was carried out in a study of T-cell memory formation after mild COVID-19. Study outcomes and limitations: CD8+ contracting clones occupied EMRA, while CD4+ ones occupied mainly CM and EM. Whereas later expanders leaned CD4+, clones contracting day 15 to 85 showed a balanced CD4/CD8 makeup.

TCRdb re-called the 5' RACE reads with MiXCR, one entry per CDR3 protein. Of around 340,000 distinct CDR3 sequences detected, around 15% appear once; the ten largest clones hold about 20%. This clonotype appeared a few times. What it recognizes is unknown. The sample comprised PBMCs or a T cell subset sorted from them (not recorded which). The clonotype comes from a man aged 18 to 35 who had mild COVID-19 (a few samples of this study predate the infection). Cell type and time point are not known.

In DNA, the CDR3 is TGTGCCAGCAGCTTAGTCTGGGACACTGAAGCTTTCTTT. Protein product: CASSLVWDTEAFF. The genes are TRBV7-2 and TRBJ1-1; D call uncertain. The CDR3 has 13 amino acids. Germline values: CDR1 SGHTA, CDR2 FQGNSA. V was shortened by 1 base and J by 3 bases, with 6 bases between the two germline ends.